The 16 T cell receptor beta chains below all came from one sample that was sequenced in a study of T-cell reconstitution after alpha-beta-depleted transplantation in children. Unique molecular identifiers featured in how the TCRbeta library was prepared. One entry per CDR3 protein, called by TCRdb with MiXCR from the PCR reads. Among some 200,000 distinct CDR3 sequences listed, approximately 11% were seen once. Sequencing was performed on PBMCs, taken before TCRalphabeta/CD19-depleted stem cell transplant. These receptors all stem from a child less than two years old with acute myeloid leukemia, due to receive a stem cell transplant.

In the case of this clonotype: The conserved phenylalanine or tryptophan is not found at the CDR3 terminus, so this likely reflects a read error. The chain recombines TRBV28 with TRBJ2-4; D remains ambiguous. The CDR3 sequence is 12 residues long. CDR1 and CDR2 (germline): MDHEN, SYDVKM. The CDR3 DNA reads TGCGCCAGCAGCCCCACAGCAAACATTCAGTACTCC. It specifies CASSPTANIQYS.

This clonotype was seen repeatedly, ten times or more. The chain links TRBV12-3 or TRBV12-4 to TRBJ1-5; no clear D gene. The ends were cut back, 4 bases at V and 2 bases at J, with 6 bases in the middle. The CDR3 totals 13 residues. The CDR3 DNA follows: TGTGCCAGCAGTTCTTTTCGCAATCAGCCCCAGCATTTT. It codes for CASSSFRNQPQHF.

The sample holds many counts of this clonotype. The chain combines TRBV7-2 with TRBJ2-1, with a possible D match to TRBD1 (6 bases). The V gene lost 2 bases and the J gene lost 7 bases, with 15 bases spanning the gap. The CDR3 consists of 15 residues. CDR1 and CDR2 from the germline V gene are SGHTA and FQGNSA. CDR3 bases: TGTGCCAGCAGCTTAATGGTAACAGGGAGAAATGAGCAGTTCTTC. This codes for CASSLMVTGRNEQFF.

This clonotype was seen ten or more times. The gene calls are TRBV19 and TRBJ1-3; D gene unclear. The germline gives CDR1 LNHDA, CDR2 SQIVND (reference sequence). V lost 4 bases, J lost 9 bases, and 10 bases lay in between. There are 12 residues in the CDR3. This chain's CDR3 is CASSSRGGTIYF. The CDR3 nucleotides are TGTGCCAGTAGTAGCCGCGGAGGCACCATATATTTT.

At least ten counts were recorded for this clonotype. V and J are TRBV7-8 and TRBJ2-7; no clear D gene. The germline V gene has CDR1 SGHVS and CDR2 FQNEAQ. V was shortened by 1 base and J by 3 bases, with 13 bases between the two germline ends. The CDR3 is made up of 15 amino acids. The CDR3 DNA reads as TGTGCCAGCAGCTTAGTCCCGAGACCTCTCTACGAGCAGTACTTC. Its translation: CASSLVPRPLYEQYF.

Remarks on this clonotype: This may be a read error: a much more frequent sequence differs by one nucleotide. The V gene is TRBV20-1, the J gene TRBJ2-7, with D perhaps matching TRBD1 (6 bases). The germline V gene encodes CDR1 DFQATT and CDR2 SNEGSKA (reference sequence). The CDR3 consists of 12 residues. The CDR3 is CSPNRDAYEQCF. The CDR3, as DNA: TGCAGTCCCAACAGGGATGCCTACGAGCAGTGCTTC.

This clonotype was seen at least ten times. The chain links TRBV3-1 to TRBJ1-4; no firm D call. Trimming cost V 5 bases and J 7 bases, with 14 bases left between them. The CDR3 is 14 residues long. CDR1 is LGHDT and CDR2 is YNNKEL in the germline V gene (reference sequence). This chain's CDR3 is CASSWRREVEKLFF. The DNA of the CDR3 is TGTGCCAGCAGCTGGCGGAGGGAAGTTGAAAAACTGTTTTTT.

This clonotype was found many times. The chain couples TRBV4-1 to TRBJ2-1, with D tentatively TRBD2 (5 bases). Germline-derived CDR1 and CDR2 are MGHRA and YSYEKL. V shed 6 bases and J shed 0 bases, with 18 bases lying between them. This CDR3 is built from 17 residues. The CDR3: CASREERYGNSYNEQFF. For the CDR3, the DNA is TGCGCCAGCAGGGAAGAGCGGTACGGGAACTCCTACAATGAGCAGTTCTTC.

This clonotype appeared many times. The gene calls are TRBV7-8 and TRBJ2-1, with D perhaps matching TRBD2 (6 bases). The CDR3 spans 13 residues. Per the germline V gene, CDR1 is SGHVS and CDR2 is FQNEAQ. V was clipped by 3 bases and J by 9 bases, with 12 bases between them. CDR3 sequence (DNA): TGTGCCAGCAGCTTGACCCGGAGGGGTGAGCAGTTCTTC. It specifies CASSLTRRGEQFF.

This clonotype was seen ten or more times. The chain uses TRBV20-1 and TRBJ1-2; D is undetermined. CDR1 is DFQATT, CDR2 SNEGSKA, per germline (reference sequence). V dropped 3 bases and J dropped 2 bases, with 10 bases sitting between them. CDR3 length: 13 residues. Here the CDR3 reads CSARVVSNYGYTF. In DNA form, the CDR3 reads TGCAGTGCTAGGGTGGTCTCCAACTATGGCTACACCTTC.

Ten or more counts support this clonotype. In DNA, the CDR3 is TGTGCCAGCACCGAAACGGAATACACCGGGGAGCTGTTTTTT. As protein: CASTETEYTGELFF. The chain employs TRBV6-1 and TRBJ2-2; D gene uncertain. Germline V gene data show CDR1 as MNHNS and CDR2 as SASEGT. V was trimmed by 7 bases and J by 3 bases, leaving 12 bases between them. The CDR3 consists of 14 residues.

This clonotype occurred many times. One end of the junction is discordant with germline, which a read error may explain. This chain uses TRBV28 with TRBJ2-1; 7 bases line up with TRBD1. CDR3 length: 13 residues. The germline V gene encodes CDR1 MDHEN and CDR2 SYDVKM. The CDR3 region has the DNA TGTGCCAGCAGTCAACCCGACAGGGCCCTGGCCAACTTC. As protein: CASSQPDRALANF.

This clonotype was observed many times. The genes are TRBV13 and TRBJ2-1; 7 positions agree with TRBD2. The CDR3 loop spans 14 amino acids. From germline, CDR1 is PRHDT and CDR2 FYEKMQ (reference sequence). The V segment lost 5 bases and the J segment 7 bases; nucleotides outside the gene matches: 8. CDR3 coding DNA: TGTGCCAGCAGCCGCCTAGCGGAGACTAATGAGCAGTTCTTC. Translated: CASSRLAETNEQFF.

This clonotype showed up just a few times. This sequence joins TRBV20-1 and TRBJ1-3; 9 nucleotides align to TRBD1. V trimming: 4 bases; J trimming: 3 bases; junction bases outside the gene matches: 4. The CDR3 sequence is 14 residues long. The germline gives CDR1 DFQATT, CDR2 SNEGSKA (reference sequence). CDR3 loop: CSANTGGLGNTIYF. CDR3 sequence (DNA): TGCAGTGCTAATACAGGGGGCCTTGGAAACACCATATATTTT.

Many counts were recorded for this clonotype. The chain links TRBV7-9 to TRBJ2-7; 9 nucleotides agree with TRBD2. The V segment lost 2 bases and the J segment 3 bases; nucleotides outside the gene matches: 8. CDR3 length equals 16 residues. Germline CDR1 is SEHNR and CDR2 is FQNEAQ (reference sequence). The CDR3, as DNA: TGTGCCAGCAGCTTAATCTCCGCGGGAGGGCACTACGAGCAGTACTTC. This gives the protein CASSLISAGGHYEQYF.

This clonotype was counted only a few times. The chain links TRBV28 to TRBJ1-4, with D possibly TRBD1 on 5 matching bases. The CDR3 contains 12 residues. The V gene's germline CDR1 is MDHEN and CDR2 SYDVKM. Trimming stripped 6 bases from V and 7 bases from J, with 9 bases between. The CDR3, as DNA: TGTGCCAGCAGGGCCGACAGTGAAAAACTGTTTTTT. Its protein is CASRADSEKLFF.